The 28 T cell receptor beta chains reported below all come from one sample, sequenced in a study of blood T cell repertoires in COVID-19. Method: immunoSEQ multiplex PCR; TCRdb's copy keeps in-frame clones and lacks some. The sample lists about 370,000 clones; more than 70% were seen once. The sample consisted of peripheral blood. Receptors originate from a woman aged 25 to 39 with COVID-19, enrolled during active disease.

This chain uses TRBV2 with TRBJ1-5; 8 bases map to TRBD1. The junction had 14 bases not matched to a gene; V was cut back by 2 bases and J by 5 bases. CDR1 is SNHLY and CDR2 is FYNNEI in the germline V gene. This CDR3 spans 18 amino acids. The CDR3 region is CASSESPGGAGYHQPQHF. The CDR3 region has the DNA TGTGCCAGCAGTGAATCGCCAGGGGGCGCGGGATACCATCAGCCCCAGCATTTT.

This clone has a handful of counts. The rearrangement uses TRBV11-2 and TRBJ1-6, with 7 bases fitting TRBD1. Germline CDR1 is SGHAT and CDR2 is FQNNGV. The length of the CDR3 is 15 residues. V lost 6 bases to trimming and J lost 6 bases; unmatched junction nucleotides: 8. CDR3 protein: CASSIQGPPNSPLHF. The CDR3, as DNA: TGTGCCAGCAGTATACAGGGGCCCCCTAATTCACCCCTCCACTTT.

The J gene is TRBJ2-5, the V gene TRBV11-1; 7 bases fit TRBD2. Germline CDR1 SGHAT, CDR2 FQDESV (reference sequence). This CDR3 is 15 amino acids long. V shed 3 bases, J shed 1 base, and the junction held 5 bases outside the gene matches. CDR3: CASSFRAGRQETQYF. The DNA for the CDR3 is TGTGCCAGCAGCTTCCGAGCGGGACGCCAAGAGACCCAGTACTTC.

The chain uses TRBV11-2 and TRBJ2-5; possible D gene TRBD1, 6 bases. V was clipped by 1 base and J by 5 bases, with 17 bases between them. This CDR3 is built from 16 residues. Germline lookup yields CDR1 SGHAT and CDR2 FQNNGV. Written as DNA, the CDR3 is TGTGCCAGCAGCTTAGTCGTTAACCCGCAGGGGGAGACCCAGTACTTC. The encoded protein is CASSLVVNPQGETQYF.

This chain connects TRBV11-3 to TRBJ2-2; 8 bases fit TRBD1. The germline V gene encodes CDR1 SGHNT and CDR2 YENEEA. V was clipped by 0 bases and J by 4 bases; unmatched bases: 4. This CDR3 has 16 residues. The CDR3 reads CASSLEGTGGTGELFF. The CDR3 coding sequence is TGTGCCAGCAGCTTAGAAGGGACAGGTGGCACCGGGGAGCTGTTTTTT.

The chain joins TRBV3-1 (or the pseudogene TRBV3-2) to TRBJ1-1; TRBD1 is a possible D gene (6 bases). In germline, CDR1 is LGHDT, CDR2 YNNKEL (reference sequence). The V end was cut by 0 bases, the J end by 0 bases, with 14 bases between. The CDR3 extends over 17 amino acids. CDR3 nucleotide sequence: TGTGCCAGCAGCCAAGATTGGGGGCCAACGGTGAACACTGAAGCTTTCTTT. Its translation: CASSQDWGPTVNTEAFF.

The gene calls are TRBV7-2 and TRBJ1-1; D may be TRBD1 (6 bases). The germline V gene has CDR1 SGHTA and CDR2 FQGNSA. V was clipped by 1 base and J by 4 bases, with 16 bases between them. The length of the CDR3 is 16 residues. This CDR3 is CASSLGAGTGTTEAFF. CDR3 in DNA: TGTGCCAGCAGCTTAGGGGCAGGAACAGGGACCACTGAAGCTTTCTTT.

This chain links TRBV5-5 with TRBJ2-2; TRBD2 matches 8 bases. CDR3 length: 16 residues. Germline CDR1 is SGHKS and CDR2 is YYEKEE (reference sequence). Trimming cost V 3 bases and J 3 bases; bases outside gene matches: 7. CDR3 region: CASSSLAGMDTGELFF. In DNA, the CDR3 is TGTGCCAGCAGCTCCTTAGCGGGGATGGACACCGGGGAGCTGTTTTTT. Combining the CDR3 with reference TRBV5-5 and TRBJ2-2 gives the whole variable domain DAGVTQSPTHLIKTRGQQVTLRCSPISGHKSVSWYQQVLGQGPQFIFQYYEKEERGRGNFPDRFSARQFPNYSSELNVNALLLGDSALYLCASSSLAGMDTGELFFGEGSRLTVL.

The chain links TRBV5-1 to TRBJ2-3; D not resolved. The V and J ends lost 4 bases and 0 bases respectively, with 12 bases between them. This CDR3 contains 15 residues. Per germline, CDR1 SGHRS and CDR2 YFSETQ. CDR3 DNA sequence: TGCGCCAGCAGCCCCAAAAGCCGGAGCACAGATACGCAGTATTTT. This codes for CASSPKSRSTDTQYF.

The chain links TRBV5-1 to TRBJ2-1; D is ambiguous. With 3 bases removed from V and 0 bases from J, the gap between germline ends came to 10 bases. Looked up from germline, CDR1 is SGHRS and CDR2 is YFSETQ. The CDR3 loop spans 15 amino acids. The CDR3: CASSSRRSSYNEQFF. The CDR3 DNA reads TGCGCCAGCAGCTCTCGACGGAGCTCCTACAATGAGCAGTTCTTC. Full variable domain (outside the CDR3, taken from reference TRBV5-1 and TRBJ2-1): KAGVTQTPRYLIKTRGQQVTLSCSPISGHRSVSWYQQTPGQGLQFLFEYFSETQRNKGNFPGRFSGRQFSNSRSEMNVSTLELGDSALYLCASSSRRSSYNEQFFGPGTRLTVL.

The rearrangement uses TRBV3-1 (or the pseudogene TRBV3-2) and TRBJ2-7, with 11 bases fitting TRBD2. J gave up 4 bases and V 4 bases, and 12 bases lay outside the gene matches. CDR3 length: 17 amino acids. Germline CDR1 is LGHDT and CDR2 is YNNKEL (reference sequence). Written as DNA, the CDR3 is TGTGCCAGCAGCCCAGGTGAACTAGCGGGAGCCGGATACGAGCAGTACGTC. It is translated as CASSPGELAGAGYEQYV.

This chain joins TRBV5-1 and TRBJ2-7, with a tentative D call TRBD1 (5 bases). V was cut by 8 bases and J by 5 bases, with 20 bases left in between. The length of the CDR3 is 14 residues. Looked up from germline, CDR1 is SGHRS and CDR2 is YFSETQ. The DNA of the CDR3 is TGCGCCAGTCGGGCAGGGTTATCGAGGAACGAGCAGTACTTC. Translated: CASRAGLSRNEQYF. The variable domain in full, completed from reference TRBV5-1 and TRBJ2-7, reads KAGVTQTPRYLIKTRGQQVTLSCSPISGHRSVSWYQQTPGQGLQFLFEYFSETQRNKGNFPGRFSGRQFSNSRSEMNVSTLELGDSALYLCASRAGLSRNEQYFGPGTRLTVT.

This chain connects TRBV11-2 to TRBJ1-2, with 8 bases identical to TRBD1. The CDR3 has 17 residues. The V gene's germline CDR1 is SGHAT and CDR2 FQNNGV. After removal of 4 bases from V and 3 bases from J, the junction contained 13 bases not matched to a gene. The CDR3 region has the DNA TGTGCCAGCAGCTCAATCCCCCGGACAGGGTCGGACTATGGCTACACCTTC. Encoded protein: CASSSIPRTGSDYGYTF.

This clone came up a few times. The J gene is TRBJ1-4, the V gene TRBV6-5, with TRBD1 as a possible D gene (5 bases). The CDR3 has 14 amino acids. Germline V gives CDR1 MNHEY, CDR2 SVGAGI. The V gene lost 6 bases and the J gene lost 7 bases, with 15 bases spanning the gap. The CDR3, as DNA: TGTGCCAGCAGAACGGGGGGGATTGGTGAAAAACTGTTTTTT. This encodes CASRTGGIGEKLFF.

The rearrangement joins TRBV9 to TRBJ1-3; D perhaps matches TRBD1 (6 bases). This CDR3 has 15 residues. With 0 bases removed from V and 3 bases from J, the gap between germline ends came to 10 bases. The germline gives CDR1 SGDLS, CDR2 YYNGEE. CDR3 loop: CASSVGGLGGNTIYF. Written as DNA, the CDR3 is TGTGCCAGCAGCGTAGGGGGGCTTGGTGGAAACACCATATATTTT. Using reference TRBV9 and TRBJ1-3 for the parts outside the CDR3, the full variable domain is DSGVTQTPKHLITATGQRVTLRCSPRSGDLSVYWYQQSLDQGLQFLIQYYNGEERAKGNILERFSAQQFPDLHSELNLSSLELGDSALYFCASSVGGLGGNTIYFGEGSWLTVV.

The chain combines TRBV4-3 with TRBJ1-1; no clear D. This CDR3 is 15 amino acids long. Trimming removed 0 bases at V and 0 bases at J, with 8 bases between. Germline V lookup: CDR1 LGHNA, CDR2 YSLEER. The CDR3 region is CASSQELGMNTEAFF. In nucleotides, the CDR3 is TGCGCCAGCAGCCAAGAACTAGGAATGAACACTGAAGCTTTCTTT.

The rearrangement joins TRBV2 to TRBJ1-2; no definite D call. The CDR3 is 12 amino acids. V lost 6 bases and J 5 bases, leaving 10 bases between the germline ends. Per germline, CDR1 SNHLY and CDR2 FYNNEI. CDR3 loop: CASRTGAYGYTF. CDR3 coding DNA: TGTGCCAGCAGGACGGGAGCTTATGGCTACACCTTC. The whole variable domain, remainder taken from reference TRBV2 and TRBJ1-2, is EPEVTQTPSHQVTQMGQEVILRCVPISNHLYFYWYRQILGQKVEFLVSFYNNEISEKSEIFDDQFSVERPDGSNFTLKIRSTKLEDSAMYFCASRTGAYGYTFGSGTRLTVV.

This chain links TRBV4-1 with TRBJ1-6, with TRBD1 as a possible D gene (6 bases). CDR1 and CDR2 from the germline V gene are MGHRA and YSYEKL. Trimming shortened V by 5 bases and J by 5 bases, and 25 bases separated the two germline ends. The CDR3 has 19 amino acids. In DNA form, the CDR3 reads TGCGCCAGCAGCGCCGGAACATCGGGACATCGCATGAATAATTCACCCCTCCACTTT. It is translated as CASSAGTSGHRMNNSPLHF.

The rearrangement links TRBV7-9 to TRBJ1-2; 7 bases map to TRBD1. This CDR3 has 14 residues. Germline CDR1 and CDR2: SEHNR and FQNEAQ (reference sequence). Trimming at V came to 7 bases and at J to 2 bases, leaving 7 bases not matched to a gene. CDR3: CASMDRTLNYGYTF. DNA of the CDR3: TGTGCCAGCATGGACAGGACCCTCAACTATGGCTACACCTTC.

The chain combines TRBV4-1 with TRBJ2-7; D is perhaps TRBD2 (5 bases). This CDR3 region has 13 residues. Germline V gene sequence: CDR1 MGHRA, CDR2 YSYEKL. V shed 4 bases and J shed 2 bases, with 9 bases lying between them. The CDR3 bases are TGCGCCAGCAGCCCCGGGGTTACCTACGAGCAGTACGTC. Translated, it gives CASSPGVTYEQYV.

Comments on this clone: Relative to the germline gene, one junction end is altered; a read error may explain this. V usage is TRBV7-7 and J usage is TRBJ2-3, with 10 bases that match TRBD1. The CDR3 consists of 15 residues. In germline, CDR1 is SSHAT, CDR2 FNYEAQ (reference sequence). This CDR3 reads CASSSTTGGVGTQYF. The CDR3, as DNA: TGTGCTAGCAGCTCTACGACAGGGGGCGTGGGTACGCAGTATTTT.

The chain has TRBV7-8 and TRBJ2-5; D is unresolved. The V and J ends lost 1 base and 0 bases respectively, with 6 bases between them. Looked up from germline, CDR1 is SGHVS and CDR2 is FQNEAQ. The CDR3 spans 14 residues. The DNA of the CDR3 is TGTGCCAGCAGCTTAGTTTATTACCAAGAGACCCAGTACTTC. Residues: CASSLVYYQETQYF.

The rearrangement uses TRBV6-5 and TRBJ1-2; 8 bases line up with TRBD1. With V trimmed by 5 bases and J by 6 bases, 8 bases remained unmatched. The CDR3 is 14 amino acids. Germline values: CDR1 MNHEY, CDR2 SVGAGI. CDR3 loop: CASSLRQGRDGYTF. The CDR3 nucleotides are TGTGCCAGCAGTCTCCGACAGGGGAGGGATGGCTACACCTTC.

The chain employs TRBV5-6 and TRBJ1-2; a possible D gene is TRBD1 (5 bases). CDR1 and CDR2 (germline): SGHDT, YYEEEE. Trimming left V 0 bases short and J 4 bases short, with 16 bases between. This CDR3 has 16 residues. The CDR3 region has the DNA TGTGCCAGCAGCTTGGAAGGCGCAGGGCTAGTCTATGGCTACACCTTC. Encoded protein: CASSLEGAGLVYGYTF.

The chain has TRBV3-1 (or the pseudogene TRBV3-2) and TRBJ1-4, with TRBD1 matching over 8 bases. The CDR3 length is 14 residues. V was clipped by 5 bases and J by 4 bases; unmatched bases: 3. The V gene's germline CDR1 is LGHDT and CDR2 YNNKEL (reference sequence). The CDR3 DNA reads TGTGCCAGCAGCTCGGGACAGGTTAATGAAAAACTGTTTTTT. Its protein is CASSSGQVNEKLFF.

CDR3 nucleotides: TGTGCCAGCAGTGAAGCCGGACAGGGGGCAAGCGGCTACACCTTC. It codes for CASSEAGQGASGYTF. This chain links TRBV2 with TRBJ1-2, with 11 bases aligning to TRBD1. Unmatched junction bases numbered 5, after V lost 0 bases and J lost 8 bases. Germline CDR1 and CDR2: SNHLY and FYNNEI. The length of the CDR3 is 15 residues.

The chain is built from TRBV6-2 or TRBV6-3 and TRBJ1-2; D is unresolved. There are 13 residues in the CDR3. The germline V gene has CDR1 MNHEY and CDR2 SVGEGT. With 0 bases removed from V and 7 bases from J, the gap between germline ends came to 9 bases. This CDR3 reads CASSYSESGGYTF. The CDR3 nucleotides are TGTGCCAGCAGTTACTCTGAGTCAGGTGGCTACACCTTC.

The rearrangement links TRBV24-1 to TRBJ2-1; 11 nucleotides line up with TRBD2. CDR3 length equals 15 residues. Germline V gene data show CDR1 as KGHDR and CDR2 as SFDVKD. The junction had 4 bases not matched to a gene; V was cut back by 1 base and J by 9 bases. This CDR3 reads CATSDLLAGVSEQFF. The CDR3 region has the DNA TGTGCCACCAGTGATTTACTAGCGGGAGTCAGTGAGCAGTTCTTC.